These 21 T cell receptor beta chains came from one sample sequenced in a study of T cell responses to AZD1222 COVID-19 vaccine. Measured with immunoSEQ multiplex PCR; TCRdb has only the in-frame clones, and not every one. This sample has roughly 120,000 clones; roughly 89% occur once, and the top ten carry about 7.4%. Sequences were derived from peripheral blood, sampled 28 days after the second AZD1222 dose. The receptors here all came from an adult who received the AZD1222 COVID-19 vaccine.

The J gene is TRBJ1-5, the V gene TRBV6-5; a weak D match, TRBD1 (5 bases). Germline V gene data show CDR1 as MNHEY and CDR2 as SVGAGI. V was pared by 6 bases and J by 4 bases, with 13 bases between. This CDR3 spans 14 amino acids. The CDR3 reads CASSRDGRNQPQHF. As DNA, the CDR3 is TGTGCCAGCAGCCGGGACGGGAGGAATCAGCCCCAGCATTTT.

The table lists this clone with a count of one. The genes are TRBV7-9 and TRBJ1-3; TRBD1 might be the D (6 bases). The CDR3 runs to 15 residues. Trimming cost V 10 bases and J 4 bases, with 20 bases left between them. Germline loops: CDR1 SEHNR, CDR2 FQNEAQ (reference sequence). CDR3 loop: CATRALQGSGNTIYF. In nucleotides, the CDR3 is TGTGCCACAAGGGCGTTACAGGGCTCCGGAAACACCATATATTTT.

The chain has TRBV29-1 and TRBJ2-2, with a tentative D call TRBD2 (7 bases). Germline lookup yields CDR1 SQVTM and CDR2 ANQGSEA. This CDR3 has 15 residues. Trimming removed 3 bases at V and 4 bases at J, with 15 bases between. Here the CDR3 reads CSVEGGRESTGELFF. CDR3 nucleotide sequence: TGCAGCGTTGAGGGGGGGCGCGAGAGCACCGGGGAGCTGTTTTTT.

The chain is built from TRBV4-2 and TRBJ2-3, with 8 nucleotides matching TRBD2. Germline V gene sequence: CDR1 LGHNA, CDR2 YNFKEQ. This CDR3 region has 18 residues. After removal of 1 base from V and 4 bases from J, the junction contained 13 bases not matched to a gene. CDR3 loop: CASSQARSGGAAADTQYF. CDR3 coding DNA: TGTGCCAGCAGCCAAGCTCGATCCGGGGGGGCCGCCGCAGATACGCAGTATTTT.

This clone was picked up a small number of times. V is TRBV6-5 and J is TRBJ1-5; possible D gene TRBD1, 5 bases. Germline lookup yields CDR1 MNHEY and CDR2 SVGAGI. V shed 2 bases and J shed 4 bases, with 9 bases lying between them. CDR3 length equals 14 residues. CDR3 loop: CASSYAEGNQPQHF. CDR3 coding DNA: TGTGCCAGCAGTTACGCGGAGGGGAATCAGCCCCAGCATTTT.

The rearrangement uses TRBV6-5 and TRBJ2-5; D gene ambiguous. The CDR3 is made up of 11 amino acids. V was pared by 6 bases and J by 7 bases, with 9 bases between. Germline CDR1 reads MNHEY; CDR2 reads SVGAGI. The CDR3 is CASSHIGTQYF. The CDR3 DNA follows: TGTGCCAGCAGCCACATCGGGACCCAGTACTTC.

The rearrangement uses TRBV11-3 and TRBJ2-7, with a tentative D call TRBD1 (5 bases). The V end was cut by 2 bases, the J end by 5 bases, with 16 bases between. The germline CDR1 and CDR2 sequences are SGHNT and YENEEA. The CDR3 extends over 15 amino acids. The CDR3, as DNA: TGTGCCAGCAGCTTAATGAGTACAGTGGGGCACGAGCAGTACTTC. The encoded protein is CASSLMSTVGHEQYF. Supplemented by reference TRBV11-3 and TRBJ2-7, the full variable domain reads EAGVVQSPRYKIIEKKQPVAFWCNPISGHNTLYWYLQNLGQGPELLIRYENEEAVDDSQLPKDRFSAERLKGVDSTLKIQPAELGDSAVYLCASSLMSTVGHEQYFGPGTRLTVT.

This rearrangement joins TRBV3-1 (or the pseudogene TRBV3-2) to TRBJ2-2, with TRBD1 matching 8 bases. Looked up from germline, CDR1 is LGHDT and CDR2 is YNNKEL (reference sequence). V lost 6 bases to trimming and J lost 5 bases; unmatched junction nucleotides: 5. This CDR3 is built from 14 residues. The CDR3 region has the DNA TGTGCCAGCAGTGACAGGGGCGGGACCGGGGAGCTGTTTTTT. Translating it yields CASSDRGGTGELFF.

The CDR3, as DNA: TGTGCCAGCAGCCAAGATACGTCTCGGGGGACCCAGTACTTC. This codes for CASSQDTSRGTQYF. The V call is TRBV3-1 (or the pseudogene TRBV3-2), the J call TRBJ2-5; perhaps TRBD2 as D (5 bases). Trimming removed 0 bases from V and 7 bases from J, with 12 bases in between. The CDR3 runs to 14 residues. Looked up from germline, CDR1 is LGHDT and CDR2 is YNNKEL (reference sequence).

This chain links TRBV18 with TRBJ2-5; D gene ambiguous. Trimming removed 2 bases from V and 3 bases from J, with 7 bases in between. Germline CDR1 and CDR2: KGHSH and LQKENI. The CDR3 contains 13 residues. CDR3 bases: TGTGCCAGCTCACCAATACCGGAAGAGACCCAGTACTTC. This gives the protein CASSPIPEETQYF.

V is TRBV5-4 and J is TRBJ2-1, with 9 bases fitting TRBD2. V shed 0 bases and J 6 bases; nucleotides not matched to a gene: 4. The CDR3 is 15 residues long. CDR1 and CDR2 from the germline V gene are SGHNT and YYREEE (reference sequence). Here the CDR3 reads CASSLAAREGNEQFF. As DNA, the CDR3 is TGTGCCAGCAGCTTGGCCGCGCGGGAGGGCAATGAGCAGTTCTTC.

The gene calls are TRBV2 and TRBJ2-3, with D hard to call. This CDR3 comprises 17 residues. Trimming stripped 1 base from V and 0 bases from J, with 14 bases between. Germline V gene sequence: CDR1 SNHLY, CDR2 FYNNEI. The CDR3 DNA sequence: TGTGCCAGCAGTGAAGAGGAAACGGAACCTAGCACAGATACGCAGTATTTT. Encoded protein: CASSEEETEPSTDTQYF. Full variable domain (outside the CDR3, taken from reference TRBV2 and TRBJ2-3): EPEVTQTPSHQVTQMGQEVILRCVPISNHLYFYWYRQILGQKVEFLVSFYNNEISEKSEIFDDQFSVERPDGSNFTLKIRSTKLEDSAMYFCASSEEETEPSTDTQYFGPGTRLTVL.

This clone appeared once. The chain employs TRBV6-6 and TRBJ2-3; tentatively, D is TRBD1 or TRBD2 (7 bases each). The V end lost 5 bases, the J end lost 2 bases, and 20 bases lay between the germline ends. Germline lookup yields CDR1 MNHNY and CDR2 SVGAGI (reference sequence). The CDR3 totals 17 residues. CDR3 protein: CASSLMGGGQLTDTQYF. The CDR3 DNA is TGTGCCAGCAGTCTAATGGGGGGGGGACAGCTCACAGATACGCAGTATTTT.

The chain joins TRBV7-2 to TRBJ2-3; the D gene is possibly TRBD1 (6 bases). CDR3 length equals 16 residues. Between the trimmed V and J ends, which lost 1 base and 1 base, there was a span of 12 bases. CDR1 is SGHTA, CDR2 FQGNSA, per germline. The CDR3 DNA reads TGTGCCAGCAGCTTAGTCTGGGGGCATGGCACAGATACGCAGTATTTT. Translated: CASSLVWGHGTDTQYF.

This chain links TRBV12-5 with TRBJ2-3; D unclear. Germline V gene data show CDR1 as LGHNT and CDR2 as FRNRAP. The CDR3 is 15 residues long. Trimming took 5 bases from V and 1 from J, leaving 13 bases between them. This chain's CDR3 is CASGATGGGTDTQYF. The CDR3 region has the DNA TGTGCTAGTGGTGCCACCGGTGGGGGCACAGATACGCAGTATTTT.

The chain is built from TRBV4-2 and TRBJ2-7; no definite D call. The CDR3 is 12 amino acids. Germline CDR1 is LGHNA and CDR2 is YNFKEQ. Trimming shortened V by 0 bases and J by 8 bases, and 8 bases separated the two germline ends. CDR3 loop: CASSQDYGQQYF. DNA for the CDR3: TGTGCCAGCAGCCAAGACTATGGACAGCAGTACTTC.

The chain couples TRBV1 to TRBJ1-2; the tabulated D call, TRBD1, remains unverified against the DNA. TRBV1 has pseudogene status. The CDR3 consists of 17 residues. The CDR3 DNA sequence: TGCACCAGCAGCCAAGAAAGGTACAGGATCTCTAACTATGGCTACACCTTC. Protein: CTSSQERYRISNYGYTF.

This chain's CDR3 is CASSYVGGWSDTQYF. Written as DNA, the CDR3 is TGTGCCAGCAGTTATGTGGGAGGGTGGTCGGATACGCAGTATTTT. The chain carries TRBV6-2 or TRBV6-3 and TRBJ2-3; 7 positions agree with TRBD2. CDR3 length equals 15 residues. From germline, CDR1 is MNHEY and CDR2 SVGEGT. V was pared by 3 bases and J by 6 bases, with 9 bases of the junction left unmatched.

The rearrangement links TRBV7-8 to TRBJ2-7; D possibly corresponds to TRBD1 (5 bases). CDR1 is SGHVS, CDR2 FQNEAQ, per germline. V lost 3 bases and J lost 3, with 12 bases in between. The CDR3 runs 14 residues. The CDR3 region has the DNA TGTGCCAGCAGCTTCGCAGGGTTGCTCTACGAGCAGTACTTC. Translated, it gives CASSFAGLLYEQYF.

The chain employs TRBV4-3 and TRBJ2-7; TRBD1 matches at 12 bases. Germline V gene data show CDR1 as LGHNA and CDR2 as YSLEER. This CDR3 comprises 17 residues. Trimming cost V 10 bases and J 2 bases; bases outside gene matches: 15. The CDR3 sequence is CAIPGQGAMERTYEQYF. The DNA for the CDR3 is TGCGCCATACCGGGACAGGGGGCAATGGAGCGGACCTACGAGCAGTACTTC.

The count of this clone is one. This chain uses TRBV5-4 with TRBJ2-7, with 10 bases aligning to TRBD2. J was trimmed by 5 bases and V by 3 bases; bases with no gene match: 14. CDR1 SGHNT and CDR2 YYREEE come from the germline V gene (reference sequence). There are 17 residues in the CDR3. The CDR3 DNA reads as TGTGCCAGCAGCTCTAAGCCCAGCGGGAGGGCCGGAAACGAGCAGTACTTC. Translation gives CASSSKPSGRAGNEQYF.